These 27 T cell receptor beta chains came from one sample sequenced in a study of blood T cell repertoires in COVID-19. TCRdb's table, derived via immunoSEQ multiplex PCR, lists solely in-frame clones and lacks some. The profile shows around 100,000 clones, roughly two thirds of them singletons. Sequenced input: peripheral blood. These receptors were obtained from a man older than 75 with acute or convalescent COVID-19.

This clone was seen a few times. Other DNA variants within this sample encode the same CDR3. This chain joins TRBV28 and TRBJ2-2, with D perhaps TRBD1 (5 bases). V was clipped by 5 bases and J by 2 bases, with 12 bases between them. CDR1 and CDR2 from the germline V gene are MDHEN and SYDVKM. There are 15 residues in the CDR3. Written as DNA, the CDR3 is TGTGCCAGCAGTCTCAGGACACCTAACACCGGGGAGCTGTTTTTT. It yields the protein CASSLRTPNTGELFF.

The rearrangement joins TRBV28 to TRBJ2-7; 9 bases line up with TRBD2. V dropped 8 bases and J dropped 3; count of bases not matched to a gene: 5. The CDR3 has 13 residues. The germline CDR1 and CDR2 sequences are MDHEN and SYDVKM. CDR3 sequence (DNA): TGTGCCAGCGAGGGACTAGCCGGCTACGAGCAGTACTTC. Its protein product is CASEGLAGYEQYF. Combining the CDR3 with reference TRBV28 and TRBJ2-7 gives the whole variable domain DVKVTQSSRYLVKRTGEKVFLECVQDMDHENMFWYRQDPGLGLRLIYFSYDVKMKEKGDIPEGYSVSREKKERFSLILESASTNQTSMYLCASEGLAGYEQYFGPGTRLTVT.

The rearrangement uses TRBV7-6 and TRBJ2-7, with a possible D match to TRBD2 (6 bases). The V gene lost 5 bases and the J gene lost 3 bases, with 11 bases spanning the gap. There are 13 residues in the CDR3. CDR1 is SGHVS and CDR2 is FNYEAQ in the germline V gene. The CDR3, as DNA: TGTGCCAGCAGCCCGGGGACTGACTACGAGCAGTACTTC. This translates into CASSPGTDYEQYF.

In this sample, this clone turned up a few times. The genes are TRBV7-9 and TRBJ2-2; 9 nucleotides match TRBD1. Germline-derived CDR1 and CDR2 are SEHNR and FQNEAQ (reference sequence). Unmatched junction bases numbered 8, after V lost 5 bases and J lost 7 bases. The CDR3 consists of 15 residues. CDR3 protein: CASSPGTGSGGELFF. DNA of the CDR3: TGTGCCAGCAGCCCCGGGACAGGGTCAGGCGGGGAGCTGTTTTTT.

This chain connects TRBV28 to TRBJ2-7, with 9 positions matching TRBD2. CDR1 and CDR2 (germline): MDHEN, SYDVKM. J lost 0 bases, V lost 4 bases, and 10 bases had no gene match. The CDR3 is made up of 17 amino acids. The CDR3 protein is CASSSVGPSGNSYEQYF. CDR3 DNA: TGTGCCAGCAGTTCGGTCGGCCCTAGCGGGAACTCCTACGAGCAGTACTTC.

The chain has TRBV12-5 and TRBJ2-1; perhaps TRBD2 as D (6 bases). Germline V gene lookup returns CDR1 LGHNT and CDR2 FRNRAP. V lost 2 bases to trimming and J lost 9 bases, with 17 bases between them. CDR3 length: 15 residues. The CDR3 loop reads CASGLFGVGEVEQFF. The CDR3 nucleotides read TGTGCTAGTGGTTTGTTCGGAGTAGGGGAGGTTGAGCAGTTCTTC.

The chain uses TRBV7-2 and TRBJ2-7; 9 bases line up with TRBD2. V was clipped by 5 bases and J by 1 base; unmatched bases: 9. In germline, CDR1 is SGHTA, CDR2 FQGNSA. The CDR3 sequence is 16 residues long. DNA of the CDR3: TGTGCCAGCAGCATCGCAGGGGCGGGAGGGTCCTACGAGCAGTACTTC. It codes for CASSIAGAGGSYEQYF. Looking up the rest from reference TRBV7-2 and TRBJ2-7 gives the full variable domain: GAGVSQSPSNKVTEKGKDVELRCDPISGHTALYWYRQSLGQGLEFLIYFQGNSAPDKSGLPSDRFSAERTGGSVSTLTIQRTQQEDSAVYLCASSIAGAGGSYEQYFGPGTRLTVT.

This chain uses TRBV27 with TRBJ1-5; D possibly corresponds to TRBD1 (5 bases). Germline V gene data show CDR1 as MNHEY and CDR2 as SMNVEV (reference sequence). Trimming stripped 7 bases from V and 6 bases from J, with 19 bases between. The CDR3 contains 15 residues. For the CDR3, the DNA is TGTGCCAGCATTCCGACGGGGGGAGGCGGTCAGCCCCAGCATTTT. Amino acid sequence: CASIPTGGGGQPQHF.

V is TRBV19 and J is TRBJ2-7, with TRBD2 identical over 10 bases. CDR1 and CDR2 from the germline V gene are LNHDA and SQIVND (reference sequence). The CDR3 has 14 residues. Unmatched junction bases numbered 1, after V lost 3 bases and J lost 2 bases. The CDR3 DNA follows: TGTGCCAGTAGTATGAGCGGGAGGGCCTACGAGCAGTACTTC. Amino acid sequence: CASSMSGRAYEQYF.

In its sample, this clone was seen once. This chain joins TRBV7-9 and TRBJ2-4, with D possibly being TRBD1 (5 bases). Germline CDR1 reads SEHNR; CDR2 reads FQNEAQ (reference sequence). The CDR3 sequence is 12 residues long. Trimming took off 3 bases at V and 9 bases at J, with 9 bases between the two ends. As DNA, the CDR3 is TGTGCCAGCAGCTTGGGTAGGGGCATTCAGTACTTC. Its protein product is CASSLGRGIQYF.

This sequence joins TRBV28 and TRBJ2-1, with D possibly being TRBD2 (5 bases). The CDR3 has 18 residues. Trimming took off 1 base at V and 0 bases at J, with 16 bases between the two ends. Per germline, CDR1 MDHEN and CDR2 SYDVKM. The CDR3 coding sequence is TGTGCCAGCAGTTTATCGGGGTTCGCCCCGAGCTCCTACAATGAGCAGTTCTTC. Its translation: CASSLSGFAPSSYNEQFF.

The rearrangement links TRBV24-1 to TRBJ1-5; D remains ambiguous. Trimming cost V 4 bases and J 9 bases, with 9 bases left between them. The V gene's germline CDR1 is KGHDR and CDR2 SFDVKD. CDR3 length: 12 amino acids. CDR3 protein: CATSDAAGPQHF. The CDR3 DNA reads TGTGCCACCAGTGACGCGGCCGGGCCCCAGCATTTT.

This chain uses TRBV7-3 with TRBJ2-6; the D gene is possibly TRBD2 (5 bases). Germline CDR1 reads SGHTA; CDR2 reads FQGTGA. The CDR3 extends over 15 amino acids. Trimming stripped 6 bases from V and 1 base from J, with 10 bases between. CDR3: CASSLGVSGANVLTF. CDR3 sequence (DNA): TGTGCCAGCAGTCTCGGGGTTTCTGGGGCCAACGTCCTGACTTTC.

The chain combines TRBV9 with TRBJ2-3, with D tentatively TRBD1 (5 bases). Trimming took 4 bases from V and 6 from J, leaving 15 bases between them. Germline values: CDR1 SGDLS, CDR2 YYNGEE. This CDR3 comprises 14 residues. This CDR3 is CASSFSLGADTQYF. The CDR3 DNA reads as TGTGCCAGCAGCTTTAGTCTTGGGGCTGATACGCAGTATTTT.

The sample holds a few counts of this clone. V and J are TRBV6-5 and TRBJ2-1; TRBD2 matches 7 bases. V gave up 2 bases and J gave up 5 bases; unmatched junction bases: 9. Germline V gene data show CDR1 as MNHEY and CDR2 as SVGAGI. CDR3 length: 16 residues. The CDR3 DNA reads as TGTGCCAGCAGTTACCTTGGGGAGGGCCCCCACAATGAGCAGTTCTTC. Translating it yields CASSYLGEGPHNEQFF.

The chain combines TRBV19 with TRBJ2-7, with 12 bases identical to TRBD2. The CDR3 length is 14 residues. The germline gives CDR1 LNHDA, CDR2 SQIVND (reference sequence). V lost 6 bases, J lost 5 bases, and 5 bases stayed unmatched. The CDR3 DNA sequence: TGTGCCAGTAGCCGGACTAGCGGGATCAACGAGCAGTACTTC. This encodes CASSRTSGINEQYF.

The chain employs TRBV24-1 and TRBJ2-3; D not resolved. The CDR3 is made up of 12 amino acids. Trimming removed 7 bases from V and 1 base from J, with 5 bases in between. Germline V lookup: CDR1 KGHDR, CDR2 SFDVKD. This CDR3 reads CATSLGTDTQYF. DNA of the CDR3: TGTGCCACCAGCCTTGGCACAGATACGCAGTATTTT.

The chain links TRBV4-3 to TRBJ1-3; D remains unclear. This CDR3 region has 15 residues. V was trimmed by 4 bases and J by 0 bases, leaving 10 bases between them. Germline CDR1 and CDR2: LGHNA and YSLEER. This chain's CDR3 is CASSRTVISGNTIYF. CDR3 bases: TGCGCCAGCAGCCGCACAGTGATCTCTGGAAACACCATATATTTT.

V and J are TRBV3-1 (or the pseudogene TRBV3-2) and TRBJ1-2; D gene unclear. This CDR3 spans 13 amino acids. Germline lookup yields CDR1 LGHDT and CDR2 YNNKEL (reference sequence). The ends were cut back, 4 bases at V and 7 bases at J, with 13 bases in the middle. CDR3 coding DNA: TGTGCCAGCAGCCCCCGCCAGGCAGGTGGCTACACCTTC. Translated: CASSPRQAGGYTF.

The rearrangement joins TRBV10-3 to TRBJ1-1; 9 bases are a match to TRBD1. The CDR3 consists of 16 residues. V gave up 1 base and J gave up 2 bases; unmatched junction bases: 5. The germline V gene encodes CDR1 ENHRY and CDR2 SYGVKD. The CDR3 reads CAISEYDRGDNTEAFF. CDR3 sequence (DNA): TGTGCCATCAGTGAGTATGACAGGGGGGATAACACTGAAGCTTTCTTT.

The chain is built from TRBV5-1 and TRBJ1-1, with no clear D. The length of the CDR3 is 15 residues. Trimming took 3 bases from V and 1 from J, leaving 13 bases between them. Germline CDR1 and CDR2: SGHRS and YFSETQ. CDR3 amino acids: CASSSMLGENTEAFF. In nucleotides, the CDR3 is TGCGCCAGCAGCTCAATGCTGGGCGAGAACACTGAAGCTTTCTTT.

The J gene is TRBJ2-6, the V gene TRBV28, with TRBD1 identical over 7 bases. The CDR3 loop spans 16 amino acids. In germline, CDR1 is MDHEN, CDR2 SYDVKM. J was trimmed by 2 bases and V by 8 bases; bases with no gene match: 9. In DNA, the CDR3 is TGTGCCAGCTCCTCGAGACAGGGTGCTGGGGCCAACGTCCTGACTTTC. Its translation: CASSSRQGAGANVLTF.

This clone was seen a few times. V gene TRBV2 combines with J gene TRBJ2-7, with D perhaps TRBD2 (5 bases). Germline CDR1 reads SNHLY; CDR2 reads FYNNEI. The V end was cut by 4 bases, the J end by 4 bases, with 11 bases between. The length of the CDR3 is 13 residues. The CDR3 is CASSVVGVYEQYF. As DNA, the CDR3 is TGTGCCAGCAGTGTTGTGGGAGTATACGAGCAGTACTTC.

The chain carries TRBV19 and TRBJ1-1; TRBD1 agrees at 12 bases. V lost 9 bases, J lost 1 base, and 15 bases stayed unmatched. The CDR3 is 18 amino acids. The germline CDR1 and CDR2 sequences are LNHDA and SQIVND (reference sequence). For the CDR3, the DNA is TGTGCCAGCAGCTCGGGACAGGGGGCCCCTCCTGCGAACACTGAAGCTTTCTTT. Translation: CASSSGQGAPPANTEAFF.

This clone was detected once. The chain combines TRBV20-1 with TRBJ2-1, with a tentative D call TRBD1 (5 bases). Trimming stripped 6 bases from V and 9 bases from J, with 12 bases between. Germline lookup yields CDR1 DFQATT and CDR2 SNEGSKA (reference sequence). The CDR3 is made up of 11 amino acids. The DNA for the CDR3 is TGCAGTGCAATTCGACAGCCTGAGCAGTTCTTC. Protein sequence: CSAIRQPEQFF.

This clone was seen more than once but under ten times. This chain connects TRBV4-1 to TRBJ2-2; tentative D call: TRBD2 (5 bases). V was cut by 6 bases and J by 7 bases, with 12 bases left in between. The CDR3 runs 13 residues. Germline-derived CDR1 and CDR2 are MGHRA and YSYEKL. This CDR3 reads CASRGEGNGELFF. The CDR3 DNA follows: TGCGCCAGCAGGGGCGAGGGAAACGGGGAGCTGTTTTTT.

This clone showed up just a few times. The chain joins TRBV27 to TRBJ1-2, with D perhaps TRBD1 (5 bases). CDR3 length: 15 amino acids. V lost 5 bases, J lost 1 base, and 14 bases lay in between. The germline CDR1 and CDR2 sequences are MNHEY and SMNVEV (reference sequence). The CDR3 DNA reads as TGTGCCAGCAGTCTCGGTGCAGGGATTAACTATGGCTACACCTTC. Amino acids: CASSLGAGINYGYTF.